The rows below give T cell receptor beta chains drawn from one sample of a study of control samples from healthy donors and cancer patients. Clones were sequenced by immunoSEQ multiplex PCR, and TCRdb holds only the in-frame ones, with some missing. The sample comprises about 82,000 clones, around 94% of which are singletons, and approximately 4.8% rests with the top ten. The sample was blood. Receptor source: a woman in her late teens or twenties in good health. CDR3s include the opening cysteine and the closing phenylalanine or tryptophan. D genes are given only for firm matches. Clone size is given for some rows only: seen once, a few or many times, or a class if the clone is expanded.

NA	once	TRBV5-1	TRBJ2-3	CASNMVTPGLSTTDTQYF	TGCGCCAGCAATATGGTCACTCCGGGACTCTCCACCACAGATACGCAGTATTTT
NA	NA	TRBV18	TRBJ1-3	CASSPLGPNNQAQGNTIYF	TGTGCCAGCTCACCACTGGGACCAAATAATCAGGCGCAAGGAAACACCATATATTTT
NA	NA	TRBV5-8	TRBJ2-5	CASSGAPGTGWTETQYF	TGTGCCAGCAGCGGAGCTCCGGGTACAGGGTGGACTGAGACCCAGTACTTC
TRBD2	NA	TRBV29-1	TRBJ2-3	CSVVAGGPGDTQYF	TGCAGCGTCGTAGCGGGAGGGCCGGGAGATACGCAGTATTTT
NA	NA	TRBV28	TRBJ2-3	CASSLDQSTDTQYF	TGTGCCAGCAGCCTGGATCAGTCCACAGATACGCAGTATTTT
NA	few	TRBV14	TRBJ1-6	CASSQGRGFSPLHF	TGTGCCAGCAGCCAGGGTCGGGGGTTTTCACCCCTCCACTTT
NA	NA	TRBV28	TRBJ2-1	CASSKNRDLRYNEQFF	TGTGCCAGCAGCAAAAACCGGGACCTGAGGTACAATGAGCAGTTCTTC
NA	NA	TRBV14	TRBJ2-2	CASSQDNEANTGELFF	TGTGCCAGCAGCCAAGATAATGAAGCGAACACCGGGGAGCTGTTTTTT
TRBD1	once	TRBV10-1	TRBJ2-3	CASSEGDRGLDTQYF	TGCGCCAGCAGTGAGGGGGACAGGGGGCTGGATACGCAGTATTTT
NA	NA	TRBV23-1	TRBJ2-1	CASSQDAGNEQFF	TGCGCCAGCAGTCAAGATGCAGGAAATGAGCAGTTCTTC
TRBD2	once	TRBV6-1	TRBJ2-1	CASSERTSVYNEQFF	TGTGCCAGCAGTGAGAGGACTAGCGTCTACAATGAGCAGTTCTTC
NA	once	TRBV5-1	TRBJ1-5	CASSVTENQPQHF	TGCGCCAGCAGCGTAACAGAGAATCAGCCCCAGCATTTT
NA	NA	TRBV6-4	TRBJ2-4	CASSDTPLTGAKNIQYF	TGTGCCAGCAGTGACACCCCATTGACAGGAGCCAAAAACATTCAGTACTTC
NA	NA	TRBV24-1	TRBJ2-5	CATSTDIGGETQYF	TGTGCCACCAGCACCGACATAGGGGGGGAGACCCAGTACTTC
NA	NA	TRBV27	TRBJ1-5	CASSSYTERGINQPQHF	TGTGCCAGCAGCTCATACACCGAGCGGGGAATCAATCAGCCCCAGCATTTT
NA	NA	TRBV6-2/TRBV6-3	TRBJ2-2	CASSIHSDSSLNTGELFF	TGTGCCAGCAGCATCCATTCGGACAGTTCCCTTAACACCGGGGAGCTGTTTTTT
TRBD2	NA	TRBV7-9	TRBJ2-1	CASSSRTSGGDNEQFF	TGTGCCAGCAGCTCACGGACTAGCGGGGGGGACAATGAGCAGTTCTTC
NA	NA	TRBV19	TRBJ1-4	CASSIVAGNEKLFF	TGTGCCAGTAGTATAGTGGCCGGAAATGAAAAACTGTTTTTT
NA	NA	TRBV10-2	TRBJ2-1	CASSAAGSNEQFF	TGCGCCAGCAGTGCGGCAGGGAGCAATGAGCAGTTCTTC
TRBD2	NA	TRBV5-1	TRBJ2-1	CASSAGLAGVHEQFF	TGCGCCAGCAGCGCCGGACTAGCGGGAGTCCATGAGCAGTTCTTC
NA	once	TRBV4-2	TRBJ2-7	CASSQIREYEQYF	TGTGCCAGCAGCCAAATTAGGGAGTACGAGCAGTACTTC
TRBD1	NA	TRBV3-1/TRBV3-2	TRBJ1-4	CASSQEGPGTGDEKLFF	TGTGCCAGCAGCCAAGAGGGACCCGGGACAGGGGATGAAAAACTGTTTTTT
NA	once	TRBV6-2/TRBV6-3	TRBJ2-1	CASSQPVGFSSYNEQFF	TGTGCCAGCAGTCAGCCCGTGGGATTTAGCTCCTACAATGAGCAGTTCTTC
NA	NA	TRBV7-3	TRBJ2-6	CASSLATGTKQGANVLTF	TGTGCCAGCAGCTTAGCAACAGGGACTAAGCAAGGGGCCAACGTCCTGACTTTC
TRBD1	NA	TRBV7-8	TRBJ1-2	CASSLVLLPDRGYGYTF	TGTGCCAGCAGCTTAGTCCTGTTACCAGACAGGGGCTATGGCTACACCTTC
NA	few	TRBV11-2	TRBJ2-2	CASSFPTANTGELFF	TGTGCCAGCAGCTTTCCGACCGCTAACACCGGGGAGCTGTTTTTT
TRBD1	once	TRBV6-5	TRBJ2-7	CASSYRTGGYEQYF	TGTGCCAGCAGTTACCGGACAGGGGGCTACGAGCAGTACTTC
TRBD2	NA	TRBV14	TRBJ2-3	CASSQDVSGRTDTQYF	TGTGCCAGCAGCCAAGATGTTAGCGGGAGGACAGATACGCAGTATTTT
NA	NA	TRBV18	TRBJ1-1	CASSPPVTANTEAFF	TGTGCCAGCTCACCACCGGTAACAGCGAACACTGAAGCTTTCTTT
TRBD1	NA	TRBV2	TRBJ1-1	CASSQTGVNTEAFF	TGTGCCAGCAGTCAGACAGGGGTAAACACTGAAGCTTTCTTT
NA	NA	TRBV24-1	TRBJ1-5	CATSEAGPNQPQHF	TGTGCCACCAGTGAGGCGGGGCCCAATCAGCCCCAGCATTTT
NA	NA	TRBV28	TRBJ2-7	CASRRDYEQYF	TGTGCCAGCAGGCGCGATTACGAGCAGTACTTC
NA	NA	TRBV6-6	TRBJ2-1	CASSGNNEQFF	TGTGCCAGCAGCGGGAACAATGAGCAGTTCTTC